This passage covers 6 T cell receptor beta chains from one sample sequenced in a study of spatial heterogeneity in lung cancer. General observations from the study: The number of expanded tumor alpha and beta chains correlated with mutation number.

Specified time point: sample taken at primary tumor resection. TCRdb itself ran the 5' RACE reads through MiXCR, one entry per CDR3 protein. Among fewer than 11,000 distinct CDR3 sequences listed, roughly 12% were seen once. For these receptors, no antigen is known. This specimen was lung tumor tissue, taken at surgery. The receptors originated from a male donor with early-stage non-small cell lung cancer.

This clonotype appeared many times. This beta chain is off target for a library built for alpha chains, so its abundance means little. The rearrangement joins TRBV7-2 to TRBJ2-1; D might be TRBD2 (5 bases). V lost 6 bases to trimming and J lost 8 bases, with 20 bases between them. The CDR3 loop spans 15 amino acids. CDR1 and CDR2 from the germline V gene are SGHTA and FQGNSA. CDR3 loop: CASRASVRVGDEQFF. The DNA of the CDR3 is TGTGCCAGCAGGGCCTCGGTAAGGGTCGGGGATGAGCAGTTCTTC.

By share, this clonotype counts as medium-sized. The library was prepared for alpha chains; this beta chain is a stray read, so its frequency means little. CDR3: CASSYGTAGNTIYF. As DNA, the CDR3 is TGTGCCAGCAGCTACGGGACCGCTGGAAACACCATATATTTT. The V gene is TRBV6-5, the J gene TRBJ1-3, with D possibly being TRBD1 (5 bases). The V end was cut by 6 bases, the J end by 2 bases, with 11 bases between. The CDR3 is 14 amino acids. Germline CDR1 reads MNHEY; CDR2 reads SVGAGI.

Sample share makes this clonotype medium-sized. A library prepared for alpha chains yielded this beta chain as an off-target read; its size is of little meaning. V is TRBV29-1 and J is TRBJ1-1; the D gene is possibly TRBD1 (5 bases). The CDR3 totals 15 residues. V was shortened by 5 bases and J by 0 bases, with 16 bases between the two germline ends. Germline V gives CDR1 SQVTM, CDR2 ANQGSEA. The CDR3 bases are TGCAGCGTTCGAGAATATGACAGCCTGAACACTGAAGCTTTCTTT. The encoded protein is CSVREYDSLNTEAFF.

Ten or more counts support this clonotype. This beta chain is a stray sequence in a library constructed for alpha chains; its clone size is not meaningful. V gene TRBV14 combines with J gene TRBJ1-1, with D uncertain. Germline CDR1 is SGHDN and CDR2 is FVKESK. The CDR3 loop spans 11 amino acids. Trimming shortened V by 1 base and J by 10 bases, and 7 bases separated the two germline ends. The CDR3 DNA reads TGTGCCAGCAGCCAAGGGTGGTTAGCTTTCTTT. This codes for CASSQGWLAFF.

Remarks on this clonotype: Found in a library prepared for alpha chains, this beta chain is an off-target read, and its abundance has little meaning. The chain couples TRBV7-6 to TRBJ1-2, with a tentative D call TRBD1 (5 bases). The CDR3 extends over 15 amino acids. Germline V gene sequence: CDR1 SGHVS, CDR2 FNYEAQ. Trimming took 3 bases from V and 8 from J, leaving 19 bases between them. The CDR3 nucleotides are TGTGCCAGCAGCTTTGGACGGGGGTATCGGGAAGGCTACACCTTC. Protein sequence: CASSFGRGYREGYTF. The entire variable domain, with the rest obtained from reference TRBV7-6 and TRBJ1-2, is as follows: GAGVSQSPRYKVTKRGQDVALRCDPISGHVSLYWYRQALGQGPEFLTYFNYEAQQDKSGLPNDRFSAERPEGSISTLTIQRTEQRDSAMYRCASSFGRGYREGYTFGSGTRLTVV.

Many counts were recorded for this clonotype. Since it is a stray read in a library aimed at alpha chains, this beta chain has a size that is not meaningful. This chain links TRBV3-1 with TRBJ2-2; D remains unclear. The germline gives CDR1 LGHDT, CDR2 YNNKEL (reference sequence). The CDR3 sequence is 18 residues long. Trimming left V 0 bases short and J 7 bases short, with 21 bases between. The CDR3 coding sequence is TGTGCCAGCAGCCAAGAGTGGGCAATCCGCCGTGATGGCGGGGAGCTGTTTTTT. Encoded protein: CASSQEWAIRRDGGELFF.